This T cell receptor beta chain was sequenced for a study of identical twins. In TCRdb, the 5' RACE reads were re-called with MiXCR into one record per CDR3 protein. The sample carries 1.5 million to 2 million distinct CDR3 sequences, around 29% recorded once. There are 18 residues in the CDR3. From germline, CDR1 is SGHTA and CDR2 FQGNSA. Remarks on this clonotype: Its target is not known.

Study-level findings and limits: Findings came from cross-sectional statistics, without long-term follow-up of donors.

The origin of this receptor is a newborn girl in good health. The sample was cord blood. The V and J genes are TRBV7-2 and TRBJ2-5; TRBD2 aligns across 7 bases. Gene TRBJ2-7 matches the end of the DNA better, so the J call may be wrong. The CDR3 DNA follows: TGTGCCAGCAGCTTGTATGTCGCGGCGGGAGTCGAAGGGTACGAGCAGTACTTC. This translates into CASSLYVAAGVEGYEQYF.